This TCR beta chain was found in a study of blood T cell repertoires in COVID-19. Across the whole study: Samples representing acute and convalescent COVID-19 were sourced from the United States, Italy and Spain. PBMCs, B-cell-depleted T cells, or T cells were the source of the cDNA or gDNA that made up the material.

Here immunoSEQ multiplex PCR was the method, and the copy in TCRdb shows in-frame clones only, minus some. The sample lists over 300,000 clones, 85% to 90% occurring once. Participant ages covered about 18 to 100 years across around 22 US areas. Self-reported history from a screening survey and questionnaire set each donor's cohort. Trimming cost V 5 bases and J 2 bases; bases outside gene matches: 8. Germline V lookup: CDR1 KGHDR, CDR2 SFDVKD. This CDR3 spans 17 amino acids. The sample was PBMCs or T cells enriched from blood (not recorded which). The V gene is TRBV24-1, the J gene TRBJ2-1; 10 nucleotides align to TRBD2. This receptor was identified in a woman under 40 with acute COVID-19. The CDR3 sequence is CATSANQGLATYNEQFF. The CDR3 bases are TGTGCCACCAGTGCCAACCAGGGACTAGCGACCTACAATGAGCAGTTCTTC.